These T cell receptor beta chains were read from a single sample in a study of long-term antiretroviral therapy in people with HIV. Some clones are missing from TCRdb's copy, which holds only in-frame ones; the method was immunoSEQ multiplex PCR. The table records almost 20,000 clones, 80% of them present only once. This specimen consisted of unsorted PBMCs, obtained 0.2 years after starting antiretroviral therapy. Receptors were obtained from a woman aged 40 to 55 with HIV. The CDR3 runs from the conserved cysteine through the conserved F or W. The D gene is left open where the match is weak. Rows may omit the clone size; those that give it use once, few, many or a size class.

J gene,D gene,clone size,V gene,CDR3 protein,CDR3 DNA
TRBJ2-3,-,-,TRBV7-9,CASSLALEWKSTDTQYF,TGTGCCAGCAGCTTAGCGCTGGAGTGGAAGAGCACAGATACGCAGTATTTT
TRBJ2-7,-,-,TRBV4-3,CASSQAAGFYEQYF,TGCGCCAGCAGCCAAGCAGCAGGGTTCTACGAGCAGTACTTC
TRBJ1-1,-,-,TRBV13,CAGSLMGYTEAFF,TGTGCCGGCAGCTTAATGGGGTACACTGAAGCTTTCTTT
TRBJ1-1,-,-,TRBV29-1,CSVVTGGNTEAFF,TGCAGCGTCGTGACAGGAGGGAACACTGAAGCTTTCTTT
TRBJ1-1,-,once,TRBV9,CASSESDNTEAFF,TGTGCCAGCAGCGAATCAGACAACACTGAAGCTTTCTTT
TRBJ1-3,-,once,TRBV6-5,CASSEQKRGNTIYF,TGTGCCAGCAGTGAACAGAAGCGTGGAAACACCATATATTTT
TRBJ1-1,-,-,TRBV27,CASSPRGHLNTEAFF,TGTGCCAGCAGTCCCAGGGGACACCTGAACACTGAAGCTTTCTTT
TRBJ2-5,-,-,TRBV7-9,CASSFTTGSERETQYF,TGTGCCAGCAGCTTCACCACAGGGTCTGAGAGGGAGACCCAGTACTTC
TRBJ2-7,TRBD2,-,TRBV19,CASSIGTSGMNEQYF,TGTGCCAGTAGTATTGGTACTAGCGGGATGAACGAGCAGTACTTC
TRBJ1-1,-,-,TRBV7-6,CASSPGAGRSTEAFF,TGTGCCAGCAGCCCCGGCGCAGGAAGGAGCACTGAAGCTTTCTTT
TRBJ1-4,TRBD1,-,TRBV10-2,CASNRDRGDHEKLFF,TGCGCCAGCAATCGGGACAGGGGCGATCATGAAAAACTGTTTTTT
TRBJ2-1,TRBD2,once,TRBV4-3,CASSPLAGGYNEQFF,TGCGCCAGCAGCCCTCTAGCGGGGGGGTACAATGAGCAGTTCTTC
TRBJ2-5,TRBD2,-,TRBV27,CASRNGGAQYF,TGTGCCAGCAGAAACGGGGGGGCCCAGTACTTC
TRBJ1-1,-,-,TRBV29-1,CSVEQGGGISEAFF,TGCAGCGTTGAGCAGGGAGGTGGGATTAGTGAAGCTTTCTTT
TRBJ1-1,-,-,TRBV4-3,CASSQEGVRGNTEAFF,TGCGCCAGCAGCCAAGAGGGGGTCCGGGGGAACACTGAAGCTTTCTTT
TRBJ1-4,-,-,TRBV28,CASSPVGGGEEKLFF,TGTGCCAGCAGTCCCGTCGGCGGTGGGGAGGAGAAACTGTTTTTT
TRBJ2-7,TRBD2,-,TRBV7-8,CASSPSVGLAGYEQYF,TGTGCCAGCAGCCCTAGCGTGGGGCTAGCGGGCTACGAGCAGTACTTC
TRBJ1-4,-,-,TRBV5-4,CASSLATRGGDEKLFF,TGTGCCAGCAGCTTGGCCACACGGGGCGGTGATGAAAAACTGTTTTTT
TRBJ2-3,-,-,TRBV6-5,CASRAGAHTDTQYF,TGTGCCAGCAGAGCAGGGGCTCACACAGATACGCAGTATTTT
TRBJ1-2,-,-,TRBV5-1,CASSRDGLAYGYTF,TGCGCCAGCAGCCGGGACGGACTTGCCTATGGCTACACCTTC
TRBJ2-2,-,-,TRBV19,CASSMDLRPNTGELFF,TGTGCCAGTAGTATGGACCTCCGACCGAACACCGGGGAGCTGTTTTTT
TRBJ2-5,-,-,TRBV20-1,CSANHQETQYF,TGCAGTGCCAACCATCAAGAGACCCAGTACTTC
TRBJ1-2,TRBD1,-,TRBV5-4,CASSLFDRAYGYTF,TGTGCCAGCAGCTTATTCGACAGGGCCTATGGCTACACCTTC
TRBJ2-5,TRBD1,-,TRBV5-1,CASSPGTGQETQYF,TGCGCCAGCAGCCCAGGGACAGGCCAAGAGACCCAGTACTTC
TRBJ2-4,-,-,TRBV7-2,CASSLGPGPGSKNIQYF,TGTGCCAGCAGCTTGGGTCCGGGCCCCGGGTCCAAAAACATTCAGTACTTC
TRBJ2-4,-,-,TRBV5-6,CASSLGGRLGIQYF,TGTGCCAGCAGCTTGGGGGGGCGCCTGGGCATTCAGTACTTC
TRBJ2-2,TRBD1,-,TRBV19,CASSPRTGGNTGELFF,TGTGCCAGTAGTCCTAGGACAGGGGGGAACACCGGGGAGCTGTTTTTT
TRBJ2-1,TRBD2,few,TRBV27,CASSLSSGSTEQFF,TGTGCCAGCAGTTTATCTAGCGGGAGTACTGAGCAGTTCTTC
TRBJ2-1,-,-,TRBV18,CASSPPVGESSYNEQFF,TGTGCCAGCTCACCACCGGTTGGCGAGAGCTCCTACAATGAGCAGTTCTTC
TRBJ1-2,-,-,TRBV10-3,CAISALLEGSYGYTF,TGTGCCATCAGTGCTCTCTTAGAGGGGAGTTATGGCTACACCTTC
TRBJ2-7,TRBD2,-,TRBV7-6,CASSPERGEGTSDYEQYF,TGTGCCAGCAGCCCAGAGAGAGGGGAAGGGACTAGCGACTACGAGCAGTACTTC
TRBJ2-7,TRBD1,-,TRBV29-1,CSVDQGASYEQYF,TGCAGCGTTGACCAGGGGGCCTCCTACGAGCAGTACTTC
TRBJ2-2,TRBD2,-,TRBV25-1,CASSALAGGTTGELFF,TGTGCCAGCAGTGCCCTAGCGGGGGGTACCACCGGGGAGCTGTTTTTT
TRBJ1-2,-,-,TRBV13,CASSFRDLPDYTF,TGTGCCAGCAGCTTCAGGGACTTGCCCGACTACACCTTC
TRBJ1-1,-,-,TRBV2,CASTGKGSEAFF,TGTGCCAGCACGGGCAAAGGGTCAGAAGCTTTCTTT
TRBJ1-2,-,-,TRBV14,CASSQDIGNYGYTF,TGTGCCAGCAGCCAAGACATAGGAAACTATGGCTACACCTTC
TRBJ2-7,-,few,TRBV30,CAWSVGPTSEQYF,TGTGCCTGGAGTGTCGGCCCAACTAGCGAGCAGTACTTC
TRBJ2-5,-,-,TRBV30,CAWSVQGETQYF,TGTGCCTGGAGTGTACAGGGAGAGACCCAGTACTTC
TRBJ2-1,TRBD1,-,TRBV5-1,CASSSIQYRGEQFF,TGCGCCAGCAGCTCGATACAATACAGGGGTGAGCAGTTCTTC
TRBJ2-7,-,few,TRBV7-9,CASSPRGVYEQYF,TGTGCCAGCAGCCCTAGAGGCGTTTACGAGCAGTACTTC
TRBJ2-5,-,-,TRBV7-2,CASSLLQGRDRETQYF,TGTGCCAGCAGCCTCCTGCAGGGACGCGATAGAGAGACCCAGTACTTC
TRBJ1-1,TRBD1,few,TRBV11-3,CASSLAGGTEAFF,TGTGCCAGCAGCCTAGCAGGGGGCACTGAAGCTTTCTTT
TRBJ1-2,-,few,TRBV7-9,CASSLPGEAHYTF,TGTGCCAGCAGCTTGCCAGGGGAGGCCCACTACACCTTC